This T cell receptor (beta chain) emerged from a study of OX40 agonist ivuxolimab in advanced cancers. Generated by immunoSEQ multiplex PCR, the TCRdb table keeps only in-frame clones and is missing some. The table lists some 64,000 clones, 92% of them singletons, with around 25% in the top ten. The CDR3 extends over 15 amino acids. V trimming: 4 bases; J trimming: 7 bases; junction bases outside the gene matches: 7. Per germline, CDR1 MGHRA and CDR2 YSYEKL. Material: CD4+ or CD8+ T cells sorted from blood, obtained in a trial of the OX40 agonist ivuxolimab. The chain uses TRBV4-1 and TRBJ2-2; TRBD1 aligns across 9 bases. This receptor was identified in an adult with an advanced solid tumor such as melanoma, head and neck, liver or kidney cancer. The CDR3 coding sequence is TGCGCCAGCAGCCGCAACAGGGGGCGCGACGGGGAGCTGTTTTTT. Amino acids: CASSRNRGRDGELFF.